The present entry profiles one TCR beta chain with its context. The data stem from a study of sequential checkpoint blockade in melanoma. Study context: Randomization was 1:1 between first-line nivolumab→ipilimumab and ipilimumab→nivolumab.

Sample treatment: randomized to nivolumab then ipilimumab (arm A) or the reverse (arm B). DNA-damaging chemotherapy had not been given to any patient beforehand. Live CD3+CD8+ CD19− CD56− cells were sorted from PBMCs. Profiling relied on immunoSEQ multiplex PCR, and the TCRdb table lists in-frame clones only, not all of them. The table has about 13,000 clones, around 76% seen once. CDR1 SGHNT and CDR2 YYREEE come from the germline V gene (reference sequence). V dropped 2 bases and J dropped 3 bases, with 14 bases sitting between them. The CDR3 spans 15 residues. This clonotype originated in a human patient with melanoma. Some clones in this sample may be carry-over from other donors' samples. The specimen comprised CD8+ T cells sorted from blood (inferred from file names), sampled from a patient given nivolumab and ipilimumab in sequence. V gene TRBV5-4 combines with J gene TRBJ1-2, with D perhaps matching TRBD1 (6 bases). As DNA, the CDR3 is TGTGCCAGCAGCTTCGTAAAGGGGGTGGACTATGGCTACACCTTC. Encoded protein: CASSFVKGVDYGYTF.